This passage covers 15 T cell receptor beta chains from one sample sequenced in a study of T cells in localized non-small cell lung cancer. The table came from immunoSEQ multiplex PCR; TCRdb's copy has only in-frame clones and leaves some out. The data hold 100,000 to 150,000 clones, with approximately 88% observed a single time. The material was peripheral blood, obtained before any cancer treatment. The receptors come from a female donor older than 55 with stage I lung adenocarcinoma.

The rearrangement joins TRBV28 to TRBJ1-4; D gene uncertain. CDR3 length: 12 residues. Germline V gene lookup returns CDR1 MDHEN and CDR2 SYDVKM. V lost 3 bases and J lost 10, with 9 bases in between. The CDR3 here is CASSLQDGKLFF. The CDR3 bases are TGTGCCAGCAGTTTGCAGGATGGAAAACTGTTTTTT.

This clone was detected only once. The rearrangement links TRBV5-4 to TRBJ2-1; TRBD1 is a possible D gene (6 bases). Germline V gene data show CDR1 as SGHNT and CDR2 as YYREEE (reference sequence). The CDR3 runs to 15 residues. Trimming took off 3 bases at V and 5 bases at J, with 15 bases between the two ends. In nucleotides, the CDR3 is TGTGCCAGCAGCTCGCGACGTGGGGACAACAATGAGCAGTTCTTC. Translated, it gives CASSSRRGDNNEQFF.

This chain joins TRBV7-3 and TRBJ2-5; TRBD2 agrees at 7 bases. V lost 0 bases to trimming and J lost 5 bases; unmatched junction nucleotides: 6. CDR1 is SGHTA, CDR2 FQGTGA, per germline. This CDR3 contains 15 residues. The CDR3 protein is CASSLTTGAGETQYF. The CDR3 DNA is TGTGCCAGCAGCTTAACGACGGGAGCGGGGGAGACCCAGTACTTC.

J is TRBJ2-3 and V is TRBV7-3; D is undetermined. Trimming left V 2 bases short and J 0 bases short, with 9 bases between. CDR1 and CDR2 from the germline V gene are SGHTA and FQGTGA. This CDR3 is 15 amino acids long. CDR3 amino acids: CASSLVGASTDTQYF. CDR3 nucleotide sequence: TGTGCCAGCAGCTTAGTGGGTGCTAGCACAGATACGCAGTATTTT.

The chain recombines TRBV6-6 with TRBJ2-1; TRBD2 might be the D (5 bases). The CDR3 runs to 11 residues. The V gene's germline CDR1 is MNHNY and CDR2 SVGAGI (reference sequence). Trimming pared 5 bases from V and 10 bases from J, leaving 9 bases between. CDR3 in DNA: TGTGCCAGCAGTGAACCGGGGGAGCAGTTCTTC. It is translated as CASSEPGEQFF.

The V and J genes are TRBV6-1 and TRBJ2-3; 10 nucleotides align to TRBD2. The V and J ends lost 4 bases and 3 bases, in that order; junction bases with no gene match: 1. The CDR3 spans 14 residues. Germline values: CDR1 MNHNS, CDR2 SASEGT. The CDR3 loop reads CASSATSGTDTQYF. In DNA, the CDR3 is TGTGCCAGCAGTGCGACTAGCGGGACAGATACGCAGTATTTT.

The chain employs TRBV5-3 and TRBJ2-7; 9 bases line up with TRBD2. TRBV5-3 has ORF status, its function being uncertain. With 3 bases clipped from V and 7 bases from J, the junction kept 17 bases outside the gene matches. The length of the CDR3 is 17 residues. CDR3 in amino acids: CARSYPNPAGGPREQYF. The DNA of the CDR3 is TGTGCCAGAAGCTACCCGAATCCCGCGGGAGGGCCGCGGGAGCAGTACTTC.

The chain joins TRBV6-4 to TRBJ1-2; tentatively, D is TRBD1 (5 bases). Germline CDR1 MRHNA, CDR2 SNTAGT. This CDR3 comprises 13 residues. V gave up 10 bases and J gave up 0 bases, with 12 bases separating them. The CDR3 nucleotides read TGTGCCACTTCGACAGCGGCTAACTATGGCTACACCTTC. Its translation: CATSTAANYGYTF.

The chain carries TRBV19 and TRBJ2-7; tentatively, D is TRBD1 or TRBD2 (5 bases each). CDR1 and CDR2 from the germline V gene are LNHDA and SQIVND (reference sequence). Trimming took off 3 bases at V and 3 bases at J, with 15 bases between the two ends. The CDR3 is 15 amino acids. CDR3 residues: CASSIGPGLNYEQYF. The CDR3 DNA sequence: TGTGCCAGTAGTATTGGTCCGGGGCTGAACTACGAGCAGTACTTC.

This clone has only a few counts. The chain has TRBV10-1 and TRBJ2-7; possibly TRBD2 for D (6 bases). This CDR3 is 14 amino acids long. The germline V gene has CDR1 WNHNN and CDR2 SYGVQD (reference sequence). V lost 6 bases and J lost 2, with 14 bases in between. The CDR3 reads CASSPGLPAYEQYF. The CDR3 DNA is TGCGCCAGCAGCCCGGGACTTCCAGCCTACGAGCAGTACTTC.

The V call is TRBV6-6, the J call TRBJ1-1; perhaps TRBD1 as D (5 bases). The CDR3 has 14 amino acids. Trimming cost V 6 bases and J 1 base, with 12 bases left between them. Germline CDR1 MNHNY, CDR2 SVGAGI (reference sequence). CDR3 region: CASSQGRQNTEAFF. In DNA, the CDR3 is TGTGCCAGCAGCCAGGGACGGCAGAACACTGAAGCTTTCTTT.

The rearrangement uses TRBV15 and TRBJ2-5; D is ambiguous. CDR3 length: 14 residues. V shed 2 bases and J shed 2 bases, with 9 bases lying between them. Germline V lookup: CDR1 LNHNV, CDR2 YYDKDF (reference sequence). This CDR3 reads CATSRTGNQETQYF. The CDR3 DNA follows: TGTGCCACCAGCAGAACCGGCAATCAAGAGACCCAGTACTTC.

The CDR3 here is CASSVLDRANEQYF. CDR3 nucleotides: TGTGCCAGCAGCGTCCTGGACAGGGCTAACGAGCAGTACTTC. This rearrangement joins TRBV9 to TRBJ2-7, with 8 bases that match TRBD1. The CDR3 contains 14 residues. Germline values: CDR1 SGDLS, CDR2 YYNGEE. Trimming took 2 bases from V and 5 from J; bases not matched to a gene: 6.

The chain has TRBV29-1 and TRBJ2-7; D uncertain. Germline values: CDR1 SQVTM, CDR2 ANQGSEA. V lost 6 bases and J 0 bases, leaving 12 bases between the germline ends. The CDR3 is made up of 13 amino acids. The chain's CDR3 is CSVRTVSSYEQYF. DNA of the CDR3: TGCAGCGTCCGGACGGTTAGCTCCTACGAGCAGTACTTC.

The chain links TRBV10-1 to TRBJ1-1; D unresolved. V shed 0 bases and J shed 1 base, with 9 bases lying between them. The CDR3 totals 15 residues. Germline assignment: CDR1 WNHNN and CDR2 SYGVQD (reference sequence). The CDR3 loop is CASSESLVGNTEAFF. For the CDR3, the DNA is TGCGCCAGCAGTGAGTCGTTAGTGGGGAACACTGAAGCTTTCTTT.